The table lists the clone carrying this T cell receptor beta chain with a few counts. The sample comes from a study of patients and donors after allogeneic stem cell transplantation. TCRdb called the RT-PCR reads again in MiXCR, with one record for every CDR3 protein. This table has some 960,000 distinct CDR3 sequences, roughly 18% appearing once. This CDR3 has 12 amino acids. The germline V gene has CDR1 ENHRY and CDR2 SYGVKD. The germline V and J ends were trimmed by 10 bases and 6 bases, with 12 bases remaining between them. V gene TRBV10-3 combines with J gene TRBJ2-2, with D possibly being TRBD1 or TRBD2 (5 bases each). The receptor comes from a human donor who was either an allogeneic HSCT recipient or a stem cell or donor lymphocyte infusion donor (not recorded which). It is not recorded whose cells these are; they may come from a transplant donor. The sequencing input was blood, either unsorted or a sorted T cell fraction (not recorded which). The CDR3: CATRLGPGELFF. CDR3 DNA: TGTGCCACCAGGCTGGGACCCGGGGAGCTGTTTTTT.